The 19 T cell receptor beta chains listed next were all sequenced from one sample in a study of human T cells and chemical hapten exposure. Regarding time point: patch test 1, 2 weeks after DPC sensitization. The treatment was: therapeutic diphenylcyclopropenone sensitization with weekly scalp DPC. Each CDR3 protein gets one entry after TCRdb re-called the RACE reads with MiXCR. The sample consists of about 380,000 distinct CDR3 sequences, approximately 5.1% of them appearing once. Here the sequenced sample was whole blood, taken in connection with sensitization to the hapten diphenylcyclopropenone (DPC). Receptor source: a woman between 50 and 59 years old with alopecia areata. Some clones in this sample may be carry-over from other donors' samples.

This clonotype was found a few times. The rearrangement links TRBV29-1 to TRBJ1-1, with a tentative D call TRBD1 (5 bases). The V gene lost 6 bases and the J gene lost 7 bases, with 18 bases spanning the gap. Germline-derived CDR1 and CDR2 are SQVTM and ANQGSEA. This CDR3 comprises 13 residues. CDR3 amino acids: CSVGTTDDGEAFF. CDR3 nucleotide sequence: TGCAGCGTGGGGACGACAGATGATGGTGAAGCTTTCTTT. The whole variable domain, filled in from reference TRBV29-1 and TRBJ1-1, reads SAVISQKPSRDICQRGTSLTIQCQVDSQVTMMFWYRQQPGQSLTLIATANQGSEATYESGFVIDKFPISRPNLTFSTLTVSNMSPEDSSIYLCSVGTTDDGEAFFGQGTRLTVV.

The V gene is TRBV4-1, the J gene TRBJ2-3; D is unresolved. The CDR3 spans 12 residues. Trimming cost V 0 bases and J 7 bases, with 5 bases left between them. Germline V gene data show CDR1 as MGHRA and CDR2 as YSYEKL. CDR3 protein: CASSQDGYTQYF. CDR3 DNA sequence: TGCGCCAGCAGCCAAGATGGATATACGCAGTATTTT.

This clonotype was seen ten or more times. The chain is built from TRBV6-5 and TRBJ1-2, with a weak D call TRBD1 (5 bases). Germline-derived CDR1 and CDR2 are MNHEY and SVGAGI. The V end was cut by 4 bases, the J end by 8 bases, with 14 bases between. The CDR3 length is 13 residues. The CDR3 loop reads CASSFGTLRGYTF. The CDR3 DNA reads as TGTGCCAGCAGTTTCGGGACCCTTAGGGGCTACACCTTC.

This rearrangement joins TRBV6-6 to TRBJ2-7; TRBD1 matches 10 bases. The germline V gene has CDR1 MNHNY and CDR2 SVGAGI (reference sequence). The trim removed 6 bases at V and 9 bases at J, leaving 8 bases unmatched. The length of the CDR3 is 13 residues. The CDR3 reads CASSPNGQGGQYF. The CDR3 region has the DNA TGTGCCAGCAGCCCCAACGGACAGGGGGGGCAGTACTTC.

Ten or more counts support this clonotype. This chain links TRBV29-1 with TRBJ2-3, with 7 positions matching TRBD2. V lost 7 bases to trimming and J lost 3 bases; unmatched junction nucleotides: 13. Germline CDR1 is SQVTM and CDR2 is ANQGSEA. This CDR3 is 15 amino acids long. CDR3 loop: CSAARGRGITDTQYF. DNA for the CDR3: TGCAGCGCCGCCCGCGGGAGAGGAATAACAGATACGCAGTATTTT.

This clonotype has a count of ten or more. The V and J genes are TRBV5-1 and TRBJ2-1, with 9 bases fitting TRBD1. J was trimmed by 3 bases and V by 2 bases; bases with no gene match: 3. Germline CDR1 and CDR2: SGHRS and YFSETQ. The CDR3 sequence is 15 residues long. The CDR3 reads CASSFRTGDYNEQFF. The CDR3 coding sequence is TGCGCCAGCAGCTTCCGGACAGGGGACTACAATGAGCAGTTCTTC.

This clonotype has a count of ten or more. The rearrangement joins TRBV4-2 to TRBJ2-1; no definite D call. Per the germline V gene, CDR1 is LGHNA and CDR2 is YNFKEQ. The V end lost 0 bases, the J end lost 8 bases, and 5 bases lay between the germline ends. The CDR3 is 12 amino acids. This CDR3 reads CASSQDTHEQFF. CDR3 in DNA: TGTGCCAGCAGCCAAGATACGCATGAGCAGTTCTTC.

This clonotype was picked up a small number of times. The V call is TRBV20-1, the J call TRBJ2-7, with D perhaps given as TRBD1 or TRBD2 (5 bases each). The CDR3 is 14 residues long. With 6 bases removed from V and 3 bases from J, the gap between germline ends came to 18 bases. The germline gives CDR1 DFQATT, CDR2 SNEGSKA (reference sequence). CDR3 in DNA: TGCAGTGCCCCCGGGACCAGCAGGAACTACGAGCAGTACTTC. Its protein product is CSAPGTSRNYEQYF.

The chain employs TRBV12-3 or TRBV12-4 and TRBJ2-1, with D uncertain. The CDR3 contains 14 residues. Between the trimmed V and J ends, which lost 10 bases and 2 bases, there was a span of 15 bases. The CDR3 nucleotides read TGTGCCACCCCTTGGCCTGGCCCCTACAATGAGCAGTTCTTC. Translating gives CATPWPGPYNEQFF.

This clonotype has just a few counts. The V call is TRBV29-1, the J call TRBJ2-7; D is uncertain. V was trimmed by 2 bases and J by 5 bases, leaving 10 bases between them. This CDR3 is built from 12 residues. Germline V gives CDR1 SQVTM, CDR2 ANQGSEA. The CDR3 region has the DNA TGCAGCGTTGAAAAAGGAACCGACGAGCAGTACTTC. Protein: CSVEKGTDEQYF.

The gene calls are TRBV6-5 and TRBJ1-5; 8 bases match TRBD1. The CDR3 consists of 17 residues. Germline trimming cut 2 bases from V and 1 base from J; bases unmatched to any gene: 7. Germline V gene data show CDR1 as MNHEY and CDR2 as SVGAGI. The CDR3 spells CASSYPGGFGSNQPQHF. In DNA form, the CDR3 reads TGTGCCAGCAGTTACCCAGGGGGCTTCGGAAGCAATCAGCCCCAGCATTTT.

This clonotype was seen only a few times. The rearrangement uses TRBV27 and TRBJ2-7; D unresolved. Germline V gene lookup returns CDR1 MNHEY and CDR2 SMNVEV (reference sequence). The CDR3 extends over 13 amino acids. V lost 3 bases, J lost 3 bases, and 9 bases lay in between. The CDR3, as DNA: TGTGCCAGCAGTTTTTTTCAAGGCTACGAGCAGTACTTC. Amino acids: CASSFFQGYEQYF.

The chain carries TRBV6-2 or TRBV6-3 and TRBJ2-7; D is unresolved. Between the trimmed V and J ends, which lost 6 bases and 6 bases, there was a span of 9 bases. The CDR3 contains 11 residues. Germline V gene sequence: CDR1 MNHEY, CDR2 SVGEGT. The CDR3 sequence: CASSHSLEQYF. DNA for the CDR3: TGTGCCAGCAGCCATTCCCTCGAGCAGTACTTC.

This clonotype showed up many times. V and J are TRBV12-3 or TRBV12-4 and TRBJ2-7, with 8 bases fitting TRBD2. This CDR3 contains 14 residues. V was pared by 5 bases and J by 1 base, with 4 bases of the junction left unmatched. This chain's CDR3 is CASSPGLESYEQYF. CDR3 nucleotide sequence: TGTGCCAGCAGTCCGGGACTAGAATCCTACGAGCAGTACTTC.

This clonotype was counted only a few times. The CDR3 region is CASSPQPAPTDTQYF. The CDR3 bases are TGTGCCAGCAGCCCCCAGCCGGCCCCCACAGATACGCAGTATTTT. The gene calls are TRBV9 and TRBJ2-3; D gene unclear. Germline lookup yields CDR1 SGDLS and CDR2 YYNGEE. The CDR3 runs 15 residues. V gave up 4 bases and J gave up 2 bases, with 14 bases separating them.

The table lists this clonotype with many counts. This chain joins TRBV6-5 and TRBJ2-7, with 10 nucleotides matching TRBD1. Trimming at V came to 6 bases and at J to 5 bases, leaving 7 bases not matched to a gene. This CDR3 has 14 amino acids. The V gene's germline CDR1 is MNHEY and CDR2 SVGAGI. The DNA of the CDR3 is TGTGCCAGCAGGCTCGGACAGGGGGTCCACGAGCAGTACTTC. Its translation: CASRLGQGVHEQYF.

This clonotype was counted a few times. The V and J genes are TRBV29-1 and TRBJ2-6; D assignment may be TRBD1 or TRBD2 (7 bases each). V lost 5 bases to trimming and J lost 2 bases, with 13 bases between them. In germline, CDR1 is SQVTM, CDR2 ANQGSEA. There are 15 residues in the CDR3. The CDR3 region is CSVTGAGAGANVLTF. The CDR3 DNA follows: TGCAGCGTTACAGGGGCGGGGGCTGGGGCCAACGTCCTGACTTTC.

This clonotype was seen ten or more times. The chain combines TRBV29-1 with TRBJ2-4; 9 bases fit TRBD1. The CDR3 consists of 14 residues. Unmatched junction bases numbered 11, after V lost 8 bases and J lost 6 bases. Germline V gives CDR1 SQVTM, CDR2 ANQGSEA. The CDR3 nucleotides read TGCAGCACCAAGACAGGGGGGGAAGGAAACATTCAGTACTTC. It codes for CSTKTGGEGNIQYF.

The genes are TRBV12-3 or TRBV12-4 and TRBJ2-5, with TRBD1 matching over 9 bases. The CDR3 is 17 residues long. With 4 bases clipped from V and 0 bases from J, the junction kept 9 bases outside the gene matches. The CDR3 here is CASSSRDRVRYQETQYF. The CDR3 DNA sequence: TGTGCCAGCAGTTCCCGGGACAGGGTACGGTACCAAGAGACCCAGTACTTC.